Listed below are T cell receptor beta chains from one sample, sequenced in a study of blood T cell repertoires in COVID-19. The data were produced by immunoSEQ multiplex PCR, yet TCRdb's version contains in-frame clones alone and is incomplete. The sample has fewer than 150,000 clones; approximately 87% are singletons. The specimen sequenced was PBMCs or T cells enriched from blood (not recorded which). The source is a man aged 45-60 years in a cohort exposed to, infected with or recovered from COVID-19 (not recorded which). Each CDR3 is given with its conserved first and last residue. The D gene is left open where the match is weak. Clone size is given for some rows only: seen once, a few or many times, or a class if the clone is expanded.

J	V	size	D	CDR3	DNA
TRBJ2-5	TRBV2	-	-	CASSGVPGETQYF	TGTGCCAGCAGTGGGGTCCCGGGGGAGACCCAGTACTTC
TRBJ1-2	TRBV30	-	-	CAWSGRSNYGYTF	TGTGCCTGGAGTGGACGGAGTAACTATGGCTACACCTTC
TRBJ1-2	TRBV27	-	TRBD1	CASSPRTGFGYTF	TGTGCCAGCAGTCCGAGGACAGGGTTTGGCTACACCTTC
TRBJ1-2	TRBV7-2	-	-	CASSSYGEVYGYTF	TGTGCCAGCAGCTCGTACGGGGAAGTCTATGGCTACACCTTC
TRBJ2-5	TRBV20-1	-	-	CSANGGETQYF	TGCAGTGCCAATGGGGGGGAGACCCAGTACTTC
TRBJ2-7	TRBV7-8	-	-	CASREAGAYEQYF	TGTGCCAGCAGGGAGGCAGGGGCCTACGAGCAGTACTTC
TRBJ2-5	TRBV7-2	-	-	CASSFSGSTPQETQYF	TGTGCCAGCAGCTTTTCAGGGTCTACACCCCAAGAGACCCAGTACTTC
TRBJ2-5	TRBV9	-	TRBD2	CASSVGGRGGTQYF	TGTGCCAGCAGCGTAGGGGGTCGCGGGGGGACCCAGTACTTC
TRBJ2-3	TRBV29-1	-	-	CSVEVAASTDTQYF	TGCAGCGTTGAGGTAGCAGCTAGCACAGATACGCAGTATTTT
TRBJ2-7	TRBV28	-	-	CASSLLLGAPGEQYF	TGTGCCAGCAGTTTATTGCTGGGAGCCCCGGGCGAGCAGTACTTC
TRBJ2-7	TRBV5-1	-	TRBD1	CASALQGGPYEQYF	TGCGCCAGCGCCCTACAGGGGGGTCCCTACGAGCAGTACTTC
TRBJ2-5	TRBV30	once	TRBD1	CAWEGQALKTQYF	TGTGCCTGGGAGGGACAGGCCCTGAAGACCCAGTACTTC
TRBJ2-2	TRBV3-1/TRBV3-2	-	TRBD1	CASSLTDREGTGELFF	TGTGCCAGCAGTCTAACTGACAGGGAAGGAACCGGGGAGCTGTTTTTT
TRBJ1-4	TRBV14	-	-	CASSRRRGNINEKLFF	TGTGCCAGCAGCCGAAGAAGGGGAAATATTAATGAAAAACTGTTTTTT
TRBJ2-5	TRBV9	-	-	CASSPTNRLETQYF	TGTGCCAGCAGCCCAACGAACCGACTGGAGACCCAGTACTTC
TRBJ2-6	TRBV24-1	-	TRBD1	CATSDTGAGANVLTF	TGTGCCACCAGTGATACAGGGGCTGGGGCCAACGTCCTGACTTTC
TRBJ2-3	TRBV12-3/TRBV12-4	-	-	CASSSRVDTQYF	TGTGCCAGCAGTTCGAGGGTAGATACGCAGTATTTT
TRBJ2-1	TRBV3-1/TRBV3-2	-	TRBD2	CASSQITSGGLWTLYNEQFF	TGTGCCAGCAGCCAGATCACTAGCGGGGGGCTGTGGACCCTCTACAATGAGCAGTTCTTC
TRBJ1-2	TRBV5-5	-	-	CASSLDDMWGYTF	TGTGCCAGCAGCTTGGATGACATGTGGGGCTACACCTTC
TRBJ2-6	TRBV5-1	-	-	CASSPAGPGANVLTF	TGCGCCAGCAGCCCGGCGGGTCCTGGGGCCAACGTCCTGACTTTC
TRBJ1-1	TRBV5-5	-	TRBD1	CASSHILTGGAFF	TGTGCCAGCAGCCATATTTTAACAGGGGGAGCTTTCTTT
TRBJ2-7	TRBV19	-	TRBD2	CASSIVGLATYEQYF	TGTGCCAGTAGTATCGTCGGACTAGCAACCTACGAGCAGTACTTC
TRBJ1-1	TRBV6-1	-	-	CASSEARGEAFF	TGTGCCAGCAGTGAAGCAAGGGGAGAAGCTTTCTTT
TRBJ2-1	TRBV18	-	-	CASSLGRHLYNEQFF	TGTGCCAGCTCCTTAGGCCGACATCTTTACAATGAGCAGTTCTTC
TRBJ1-2	TRBV7-2	-	-	CASSPTGLNGYTF	TGTGCCAGCAGTCCAACGGGACTGAATGGCTACACCTTC
TRBJ1-2	TRBV19	once	-	CASSQGLPAGYTF	TGTGCCAGTAGTCAGGGGCTCCCCGCCGGCTACACCTTC
TRBJ2-2	TRBV7-2	-	TRBD1	CASSFGTGYTGELFF	TGTGCCAGCAGCTTCGGGACAGGGTATACCGGGGAGCTGTTTTTT
TRBJ2-5	TRBV7-7	-	TRBD2	CASSLGGLGSQETQYF	TGTGCCAGCAGCTTAGGGGGACTAGGGTCCCAAGAGACCCAGTACTTC
TRBJ1-2	TRBV6-1	-	-	CASSEQYNYGYTF	TGTGCCAGCAGTGAACAGTATAACTATGGCTACACCTTC
TRBJ1-2	TRBV7-2	-	TRBD1	CASSRLPSGQGNGYTF	TGTGCCAGCAGCCGTCTTCCTTCGGGACAGGGGAATGGCTACACCTTC
TRBJ2-7	TRBV28	-	TRBD2	CASSLWTSGDSYEQYF	TGTGCCAGCAGTTTATGGACTAGCGGGGACTCCTACGAGCAGTACTTC
TRBJ1-2	TRBV21-1	-	-	CASSMHRGRQRAVGYTF	TGTGCCAGCAGCATGCACAGGGGTAGACAGAGGGCGGTTGGCTACACCTTC
TRBJ2-3	TRBV7-9	-	TRBD2	CASSFALAGGPDTQYF	TGTGCCAGCAGCTTTGCTCTAGCGGGAGGGCCAGATACGCAGTATTTT
TRBJ2-7	TRBV5-6	-	-	CASSPGLTYEQYF	TGTGCCAGTAGCCCAGGCCTCACCTACGAGCAGTACTTC
TRBJ1-1	TRBV5-5	-	TRBD1	CASRRQGMAEAFF	TGTGCCAGCAGACGACAGGGTATGGCTGAAGCTTTCTTT
TRBJ2-7	TRBV3-1/TRBV3-2	-	TRBD1	CASSPTGTGFYEQYF	TGTGCCAGCAGCCCGACCGGGACAGGATTTTACGAGCAGTACTTC